This T cell receptor (beta chain) emerged from a study of cytomegalovirus exposure and HLA in healthy donors. This CDR3 region has 15 residues. Germline-derived CDR1 and CDR2 are SGHNT and YYREEE (reference sequence). V gave up 0 bases and J gave up 1 base, with 10 bases separating them. The PCR used 60 Vbeta and 13 Jbeta primers. Sequencing was performed with immunoSEQ multiplex PCR; in TCRdb, only in-frame clones are kept and a portion is missing. The sample has over 90,000 clones, 81% seen once. In the case of this clone: The antigen remains unidentified.

Study-wide findings and caveats: Sequencing had likely introduced a cluster of highly shared sequence variants as an artifact.

J is TRBJ1-1 and V is TRBV5-4; perhaps TRBD1 as D (6 bases). Sequenced input: PBMCs. The TCR sequence derives from a middle-aged man in good health and CMV-seropositive. CDR3 nucleotide sequence: TGTGCCAGCAGCTTGGTGGGGGCCGCGAACACTGAAGCTTTCTTT. Translating gives CASSLVGAANTEAFF.